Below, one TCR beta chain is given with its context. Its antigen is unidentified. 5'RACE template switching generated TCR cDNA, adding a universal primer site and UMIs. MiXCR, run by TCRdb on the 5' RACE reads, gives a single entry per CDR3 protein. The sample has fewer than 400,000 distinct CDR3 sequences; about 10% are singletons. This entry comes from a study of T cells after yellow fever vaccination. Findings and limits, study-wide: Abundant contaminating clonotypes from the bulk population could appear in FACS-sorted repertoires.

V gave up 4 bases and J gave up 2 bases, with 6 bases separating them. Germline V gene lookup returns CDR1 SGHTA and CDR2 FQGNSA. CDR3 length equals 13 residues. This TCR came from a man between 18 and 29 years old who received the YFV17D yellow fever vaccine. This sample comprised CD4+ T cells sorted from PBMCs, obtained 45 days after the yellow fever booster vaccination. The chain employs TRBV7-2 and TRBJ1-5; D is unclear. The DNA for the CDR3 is TGTGCCAGCAGCTATCAGGGCAATCAGCCCCAGCATTTT. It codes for CASSYQGNQPQHF. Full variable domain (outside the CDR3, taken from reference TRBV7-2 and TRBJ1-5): GAGVSQSPSNKVTEKGKDVELRCDPISGHTALYWYRQSLGQGLEFLIYFQGNSAPDKSGLPSDRFSAERTGGSVSTLTIQRTQQEDSAVYLCASSYQGNQPQHFGDGTRLSIL.